These T cell receptor beta chains were read from a single sample in a study of response to subunit inactivated influenza vaccine. TCRdb independently ran MiXCR on the RT-PCR reads; one entry per CDR3 protein. The sample includes hundreds of thousands of distinct CDR3 sequences, 21% seen only once; the top ten take about 10%. This specimen was PBMCs from blood, taken 21 months after vaccination. Receptor source: a man between 50 and 70 years old who received an inactivated influenza vaccine. The CDR3 runs from the conserved cysteine through the conserved F or W. The order of the fields is J gene, CDR3 length, V gene, CDR3 protein.

j_gene: TRBJ1-2
len: 15
v_gene: TRBV7-9
CDR3aa: CASSSISDGNYGYTF

j_gene: TRBJ2-2
len: 15
v_gene: TRBV25-1
CDR3aa: CASSVSLADTGELFF

j_gene: TRBJ2-3
len: 14
v_gene: TRBV2
CDR3aa: CASSVVTSTDTQYF

j_gene: TRBJ1-1
len: 14
v_gene: TRBV7-9
CDR3aa: CASSSFAPNTEAFF

j_gene: TRBJ2-3
len: 13
v_gene: TRBV9
CDR3aa: CASTGVITDTQYF

j_gene: TRBJ1-3
len: 14
v_gene: TRBV5-8
CDR3aa: CASSRGDSGNTIYF

j_gene: TRBJ2-1
len: 16
v_gene: TRBV19
CDR3aa: CASSPGTGFFLDEQFF

j_gene: TRBJ2-7
len: 13
v_gene: TRBV7-9
CDR3aa: CASSKTGESEQYF

j_gene: TRBJ2-7
len: 13
v_gene: TRBV20-1
CDR3aa: CSVSDSPLYEQYF

j_gene: TRBJ1-3
len: 13
v_gene: TRBV29-1
CDR3aa: CSAQTETGNTIYF

j_gene: TRBJ1-2
len: 15
v_gene: TRBV7-2
CDR3aa: CASSTQQGRGYGYTF

j_gene: TRBJ2-3
len: 15
v_gene: TRBV4-2
CDR3aa: CASSHPGIRTDTQYF

j_gene: TRBJ1-2
len: 14
v_gene: TRBV12-3/TRBV12-4
CDR3aa: CASSPDTGGYGYTF

j_gene: TRBJ2-1
len: 16
v_gene: TRBV6-1
CDR3aa: CASSPPDQGFYNEQFF

j_gene: TRBJ2-3
len: 16
v_gene: TRBV5-1
CDR3aa: CASSPVSTSSTDTQYF

j_gene: TRBJ2-2
len: 14
v_gene: TRBV12-3/TRBV12-4
CDR3aa: CASSYLADTGELFF

j_gene: TRBJ2-1
len: 15
v_gene: TRBV2
CDR3aa: CASRRQGSSYNEQFF

j_gene: TRBJ2-2
len: 16
v_gene: TRBV7-8
CDR3aa: CASSPSRRSNTGELFF

j_gene: TRBJ1-4
len: 17
v_gene: TRBV6-2/TRBV6-3
CDR3aa: CASSRTGTDATNEKLFF

j_gene: TRBJ2-1
len: 15
v_gene: TRBV7-2
CDR3aa: CASTPGGGGYNEQFF

j_gene: TRBJ1-3
len: 15
v_gene: TRBV4-3
CDR3aa: CASSQGRASGNTIYF

j_gene: TRBJ1-5
len: 15
v_gene: TRBV6-2/TRBV6-3
CDR3aa: CASSYGLYSNQPQHF

j_gene: TRBJ2-2
len: 18
v_gene: TRBV11-2
CDR3aa: CASSFRFGTSGNTGELFF

j_gene: TRBJ1-2
len: 19
v_gene: TRBV5-6
CDR3aa: CASSFPASGQGIKGYGYTF

j_gene: TRBJ2-5
len: 11
v_gene: TRBV12-3/TRBV12-4
CDR3aa: CASSPGTSEYF

j_gene: TRBJ2-5
len: 13
v_gene: TRBV9
CDR3aa: CASSRDWQDTQYF

j_gene: TRBJ2-1
len: 13
v_gene: TRBV10-3
CDR3aa: CAISETKINEQFF

j_gene: TRBJ1-4
len: 14
v_gene: TRBV7-9
CDR3aa: CASSPGTHNEKLFF

j_gene: TRBJ2-2
len: 14
v_gene: TRBV12-3/TRBV12-4
CDR3aa: CASSFQARGEELFF

j_gene: TRBJ2-7
len: 14
v_gene: TRBV10-2
CDR3aa: CATSTRRILGEQYF

j_gene: TRBJ1-2
len: 14
v_gene: TRBV6-5
CDR3aa: CASSYSFEEGGYTF

j_gene: TRBJ2-7
len: 15
v_gene: TRBV7-2
CDR3aa: CASRRRAKVSYEQYF

j_gene: TRBJ1-2
len: 13
v_gene: TRBV28
CDR3aa: CASTSGRGYGYTF

j_gene: TRBJ1-2
len: 13
v_gene: TRBV3-1
CDR3aa: CASSEGTYYGYTF

j_gene: TRBJ1-5
len: 15
v_gene: TRBV20-1
CDR3aa: CSASKAGSPDQPQHF

j_gene: TRBJ1-2
len: 13
v_gene: TRBV7-2
CDR3aa: CASSTGARSGYTF

j_gene: TRBJ1-1
len: 14
v_gene: TRBV6-6
CDR3aa: CASSYIEGNTEAFF

j_gene: TRBJ2-4
len: 15
v_gene: TRBV4-3
CDR3aa: CASSPRTGDGNTQYF

j_gene: TRBJ1-2
len: 15
v_gene: TRBV2
CDR3aa: CASRPRTGGGDGYTF

j_gene: TRBJ2-3
len: 14
v_gene: TRBV28
CDR3aa: CASSLRGSTDTQYF

j_gene: TRBJ2-1
len: 11
v_gene: TRBV25-1
CDR3aa: CASSSSEKQFF

j_gene: TRBJ2-2
len: 16
v_gene: TRBV28
CDR3aa: CASSWLAGGPLGELFF